This T cell receptor beta chain was observed in a study of T cells in Graves' hyperthyroidism and ophthalmopathy. Many counts were recorded for this clonotype. Its antigen remains unknown. PBMCs were sourced from more than 7.5 ml fresh peripheral blood. RNA transcripts served as the template for amplifying TCR beta CDR3 regions. Using the HTBI primer set, a first-round RT-PCR was run on the TCR CDR3. TCRdb passed the multiplex PCR reads through MiXCR, listing each CDR3 protein once. The sample yields hundreds of thousands of distinct CDR3 sequences, approximately 14% seen once. Trimming took 8 bases from V and 4 from J, leaving 9 bases between them. The CDR3 covers 12 residues. Study findings and constraints: Blood samples included most of the expanded thyroid clonotypes exceeding 0.001. A 13 V-J signature model discriminated ophthalmopathy versus stable hyperthyroidism.

This clonotype originated in a woman aged 35 to 49 with Graves' ophthalmopathy. J is TRBJ2-1 and V is TRBV12-3 or TRBV12-4; D ambiguous. Sequencing was carried out using blood. The CDR3 is CASCSGYNEQFF. CDR3 DNA sequence: TGTGCCAGCTGCTCCGGGTACAATGAGCAGTTCTTC.